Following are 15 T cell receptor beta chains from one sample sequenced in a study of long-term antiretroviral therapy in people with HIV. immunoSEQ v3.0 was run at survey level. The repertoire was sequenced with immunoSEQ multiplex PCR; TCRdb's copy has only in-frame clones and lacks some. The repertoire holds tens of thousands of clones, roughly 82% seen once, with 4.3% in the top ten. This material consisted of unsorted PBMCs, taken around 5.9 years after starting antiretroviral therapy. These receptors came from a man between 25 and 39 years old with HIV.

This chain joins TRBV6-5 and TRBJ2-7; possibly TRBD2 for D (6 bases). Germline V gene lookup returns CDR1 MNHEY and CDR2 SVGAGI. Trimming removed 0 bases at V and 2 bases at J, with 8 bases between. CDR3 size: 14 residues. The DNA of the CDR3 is TGTGCCAGCAGTTACTCAACGGGGGCCTACGAGCAGTACTTC. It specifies CASSYSTGAYEQYF.

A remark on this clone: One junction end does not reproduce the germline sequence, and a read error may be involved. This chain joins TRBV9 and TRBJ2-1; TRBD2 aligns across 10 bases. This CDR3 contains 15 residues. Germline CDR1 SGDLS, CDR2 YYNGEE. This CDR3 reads CASSAPSGGYNEQFF. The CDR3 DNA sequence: TGTGCCAGCAGCGCGCCTAGCGGGGGCTACAATGAGCAATTCTTC.

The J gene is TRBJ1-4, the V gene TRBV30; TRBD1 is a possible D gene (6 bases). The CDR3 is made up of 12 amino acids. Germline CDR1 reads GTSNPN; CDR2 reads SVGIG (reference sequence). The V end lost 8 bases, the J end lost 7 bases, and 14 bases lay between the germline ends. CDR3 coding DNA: TGTGCCCTCGGGACAAGGAGTGAAAAACTGTTTTTT. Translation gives CALGTRSEKLFF.

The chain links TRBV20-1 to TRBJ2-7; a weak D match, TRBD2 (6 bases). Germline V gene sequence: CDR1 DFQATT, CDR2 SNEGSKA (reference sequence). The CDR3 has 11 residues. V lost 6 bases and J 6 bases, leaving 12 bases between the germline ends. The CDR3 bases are TGCAGTGCGAACCTAGCGAGCGAGCAGTACTTC. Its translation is CSANLASEQYF.

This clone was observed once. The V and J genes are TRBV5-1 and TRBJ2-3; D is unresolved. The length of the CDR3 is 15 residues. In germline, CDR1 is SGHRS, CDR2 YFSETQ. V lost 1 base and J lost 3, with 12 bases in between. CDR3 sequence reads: CASSLIVSETDTQYF. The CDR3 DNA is TGCGCCAGCAGCTTGATAGTTTCAGAGACAGATACGCAGTATTTT.

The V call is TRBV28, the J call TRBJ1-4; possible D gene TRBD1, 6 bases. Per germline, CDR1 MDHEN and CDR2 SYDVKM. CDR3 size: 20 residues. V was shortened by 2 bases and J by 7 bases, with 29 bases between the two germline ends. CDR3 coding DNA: TGTGCCAGCAGTTTACACCCCCGGACAGACGGCTTCTCTCGAGTTGAAAAACTGTTTTTT. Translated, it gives CASSLHPRTDGFSRVEKLFF.

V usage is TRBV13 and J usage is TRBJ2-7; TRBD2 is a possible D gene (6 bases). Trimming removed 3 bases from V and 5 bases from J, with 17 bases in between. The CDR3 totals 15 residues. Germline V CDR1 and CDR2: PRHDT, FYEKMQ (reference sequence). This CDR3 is CASSFRTTRSDEQYF. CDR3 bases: TGTGCCAGCAGCTTCCGGACTACCCGTTCAGACGAGCAGTACTTC.

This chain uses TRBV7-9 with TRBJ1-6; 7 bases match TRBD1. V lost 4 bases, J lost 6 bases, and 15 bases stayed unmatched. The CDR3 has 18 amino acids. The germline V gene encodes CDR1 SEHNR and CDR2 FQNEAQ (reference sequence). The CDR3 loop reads CASSSPTTGTTVNSPLHF. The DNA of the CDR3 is TGTGCCAGCAGCTCCCCCACGACAGGGACCACCGTTAATTCACCCCTCCACTTT.

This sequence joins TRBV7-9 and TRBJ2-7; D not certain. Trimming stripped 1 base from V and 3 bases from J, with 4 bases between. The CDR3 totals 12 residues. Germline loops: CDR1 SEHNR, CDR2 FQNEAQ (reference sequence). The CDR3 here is CASSLGVYEQYF. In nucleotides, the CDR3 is TGTGCCAGCAGCTTAGGGGTCTACGAGCAGTACTTC.

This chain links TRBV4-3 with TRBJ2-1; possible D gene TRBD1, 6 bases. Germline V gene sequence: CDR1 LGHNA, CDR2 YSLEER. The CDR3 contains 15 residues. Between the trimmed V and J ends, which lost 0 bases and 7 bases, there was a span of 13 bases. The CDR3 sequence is CASSQDRTGRNEQFF. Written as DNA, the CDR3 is TGCGCCAGCAGCCAAGACAGAACAGGGCGGAATGAGCAGTTCTTC.

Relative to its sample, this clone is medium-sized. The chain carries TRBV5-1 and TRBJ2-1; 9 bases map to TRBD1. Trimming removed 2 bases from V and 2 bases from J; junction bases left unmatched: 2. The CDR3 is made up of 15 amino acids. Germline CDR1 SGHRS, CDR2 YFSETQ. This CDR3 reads CASSLGDRAYNEQFF. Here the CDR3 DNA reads TGCGCCAGCAGCTTAGGGGACAGGGCCTACAATGAGCAGTTCTTC.

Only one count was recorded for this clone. The CDR3 sequence: CASSLVGTGANVLTF. The CDR3 nucleotides are TGTGCCAGCAGCTTGGTGGGAACTGGGGCCAACGTCCTGACTTTC. This chain joins TRBV5-6 and TRBJ2-6, with unresolved D. Germline CDR1 is SGHDT and CDR2 is YYEEEE. V lost 0 bases and J 2 bases, leaving 6 bases between the germline ends. The CDR3 consists of 15 residues.

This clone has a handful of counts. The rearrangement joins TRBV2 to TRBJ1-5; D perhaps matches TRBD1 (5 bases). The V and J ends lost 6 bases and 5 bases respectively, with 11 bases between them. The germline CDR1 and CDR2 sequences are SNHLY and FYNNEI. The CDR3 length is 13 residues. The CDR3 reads CASRIFRDQPQHF. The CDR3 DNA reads TGTGCCAGCAGGATCTTCAGGGATCAGCCCCAGCATTTT.

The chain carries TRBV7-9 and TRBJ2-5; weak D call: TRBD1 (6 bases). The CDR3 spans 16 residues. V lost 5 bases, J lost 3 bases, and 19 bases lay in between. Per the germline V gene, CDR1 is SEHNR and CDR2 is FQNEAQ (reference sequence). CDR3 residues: CASSPGQLLDKETQYF. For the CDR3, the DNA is TGTGCCAGCAGCCCAGGACAGCTTTTGGACAAAGAGACCCAGTACTTC.

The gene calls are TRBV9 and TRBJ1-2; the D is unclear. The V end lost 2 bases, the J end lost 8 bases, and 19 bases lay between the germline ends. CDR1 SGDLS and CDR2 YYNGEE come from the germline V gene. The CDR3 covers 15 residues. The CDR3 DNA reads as TGTGCCAGCAGCGTCGATTACCGACCGAGTGGAGGCTACACCTTC. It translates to CASSVDYRPSGGYTF.